The source of this T cell receptor (beta chain) is a study of CXCR3-negative and CXCR3-positive naive CD8 T cells. Study-level points and caveats: In both naive subsets diversity was comparably high, whereas memory CD8+ cells showed much lower diversity. Naive cells with CXCR3 showed TRB CDR3s that were more hydrophobic than those in CXCR3-negative naive cells. Within a donor, both naive subsets shared TRBV-TRBJ usage, unlike memory cells.

UMI-labeled 5' RACE TRB cDNA libraries were prepared from the cells. Reanalyzing the 5' RACE reads, TCRdb keeps one entry per CDR3 protein, without DNA. The sample has about 120,000 distinct CDR3 sequences, and its top ten clones hold 0.36%. Concerning this clonotype: Its specificity is unknown.

Sorting was done in triplicate for each CD8+ T cell subset (approximately 300,000 cells each). By phenotype, naive CD8+ T cells were CD45RO-CCR7+CD27+CD95-. The receptor was derived from a human donor in good health. Some clones in this sample may be carry-over from other donors' samples. Sequenced sample: naive CXCR3+ CD8+ T cells from blood. Stated subset: CD45RO-CCR7+CD27+CD95- naive CD8+ T cells expressing CXCR3 (TNR3+).

The CDR3 loop is CASSQDYRVYTEAFF. The chain has TRBV4-3 and TRBJ1-1; as DNA is missing, the TRBD1 call by TCRdb cannot be tested. The germline V gene encodes CDR1 LGHNA and CDR2 YSLEER. There are 15 residues in the CDR3.